Listed below are T cell receptor beta chains from one sample, sequenced in a study of cytomegalovirus exposure and HLA in healthy donors. Measured with immunoSEQ multiplex PCR; TCRdb has only the in-frame clones, and not every one. The repertoire has some 140,000 clones, 70% to 80% of them found once; the top ten carry around 7.2%. Sequencing was performed on PBMCs. Receptors originate from a man in his thirties or forties in good health and CMV-seropositive. Both conserved end residues are part of each CDR3. Each record gives: clone size, J gene, V gene, D gene, CDR3 protein, CDR3 DNA. D genes are given only for firm matches. A clone size is listed for some rows: how often the clone was seen (once, few, many), or a class if it is expanded.

clone_size: few; j_call: TRBJ1-1; v_call: TRBV5-1; d_call: -; cdr3_aa: CASSLQSGGEAFF; cdr3_nt: TGCGCCAGCAGCCTCCAATCGGGGGGTGAAGCTTTCTTT
clone_size: few; j_call: TRBJ1-1; v_call: TRBV14; d_call: -; cdr3_aa: CASGQSMNTEAFF; cdr3_nt: TGTGCCAGCGGACAGTCCATGAACACTGAAGCTTTCTTT
clone_size: -; j_call: TRBJ2-7; v_call: TRBV6-1; d_call: TRBD1; cdr3_aa: CASSESLDRGYEQYF; cdr3_nt: TGTGCCAGCAGTGAATCGCTGGACAGGGGCTACGAGCAGTACTTC
clone_size: -; j_call: TRBJ1-2; v_call: TRBV7-9; d_call: -; cdr3_aa: CASSPSLVGYTF; cdr3_nt: TGTGCCAGCAGCCCGAGCTTAGTTGGCTACACCTTC
clone_size: -; j_call: TRBJ2-7; v_call: TRBV9; d_call: TRBD1; cdr3_aa: CASSVGTGVAYEQYF; cdr3_nt: TGTGCCAGCAGCGTGGGGACAGGGGTTGCCTACGAGCAGTACTTC
clone_size: -; j_call: TRBJ2-1; v_call: TRBV5-1; d_call: TRBD2; cdr3_aa: CASSGGLAVNNEQFF; cdr3_nt: TGCGCCAGCAGCGGGGGACTAGCGGTGAACAATGAGCAGTTCTTC
clone_size: -; j_call: TRBJ1-5; v_call: TRBV12-5; d_call: -; cdr3_aa: CASGSPDRPGQPQHF; cdr3_nt: TGTGCTAGTGGTTCCCCGGACAGACCGGGACAGCCCCAGCATTTT
clone_size: -; j_call: TRBJ2-1; v_call: TRBV5-1; d_call: -; cdr3_aa: CASSLGGREEQFF; cdr3_nt: TGCGCCAGCAGCTTGGGGGGGCGGGAGGAGCAGTTCTTC
clone_size: -; j_call: TRBJ2-1; v_call: TRBV5-1; d_call: TRBD1; cdr3_aa: CASSPTPGTGGNNEQFF; cdr3_nt: TGCGCCAGCAGCCCAACCCCCGGGACAGGGGGGAACAATGAGCAGTTCTTC
clone_size: -; j_call: TRBJ1-2; v_call: TRBV2; d_call: -; cdr3_aa: CASSPGQRYGYTF; cdr3_nt: TGTGCCAGCAGTCCGGGACAAAGGTATGGCTACACCTTC
clone_size: -; j_call: TRBJ2-7; v_call: TRBV11-2; d_call: -; cdr3_aa: CASTPGYEQYF; cdr3_nt: TGTGCCAGCACTCCGGGGTACGAGCAGTACTTC
clone_size: once; j_call: TRBJ2-7; v_call: TRBV4-3; d_call: TRBD1; cdr3_aa: CASSQEAGQGAREQYF; cdr3_nt: TGCGCCAGCAGCCAAGAAGCGGGACAGGGGGCGCGGGAGCAGTACTTC
clone_size: -; j_call: TRBJ1-3; v_call: TRBV19; d_call: -; cdr3_aa: CASSIRGNTIYF; cdr3_nt: TGTGCCAGTAGTATCCGTGGAAACACCATATATTTT
clone_size: -; j_call: TRBJ2-7; v_call: TRBV19; d_call: TRBD2; cdr3_aa: CASSKGTSGNYEQYF; cdr3_nt: TGTGCCAGTAGTAAAGGGACTAGCGGAAACTACGAGCAGTACTTC
clone_size: -; j_call: TRBJ1-6; v_call: TRBV25-1; d_call: -; cdr3_aa: CASSEPGHNSPLHF; cdr3_nt: TGTGCCAGCAGTGAACCGGGACACAATTCACCCCTCCACTTT
clone_size: -; j_call: TRBJ2-3; v_call: TRBV15; d_call: -; cdr3_aa: CATSRGPADTQYF; cdr3_nt: TGTGCCACCAGCAGAGGCCCTGCGGATACGCAGTATTTT
clone_size: once; j_call: TRBJ2-2; v_call: TRBV6-5; d_call: TRBD2; cdr3_aa: CASRGAGVGAGELFF; cdr3_nt: TGTGCCAGCAGAGGGGCGGGAGTAGGGGCCGGGGAGCTGTTTTTT
clone_size: few; j_call: TRBJ1-1; v_call: TRBV5-4; d_call: TRBD1; cdr3_aa: CASAAGTGNTEAFF; cdr3_nt: TGTGCCAGCGCCGCCGGGACAGGGAACACTGAAGCTTTCTTT
clone_size: once; j_call: TRBJ2-1; v_call: TRBV6-5; d_call: -; cdr3_aa: CASSYEGGGLYNEQFF; cdr3_nt: TGTGCCAGCAGTTATGAGGGGGGGGGCCTTTACAATGAGCAGTTCTTC
clone_size: -; j_call: TRBJ1-2; v_call: TRBV28; d_call: TRBD1; cdr3_aa: CASSPRTGTNYGYTF; cdr3_nt: TGTGCCAGCAGCCCCAGGACAGGGACTAACTATGGCTACACCTTC
clone_size: -; j_call: TRBJ2-5; v_call: TRBV6-5; d_call: -; cdr3_aa: CASSLRGARGETQYF; cdr3_nt: TGTGCCAGCAGCCTGCGCGGAGCGAGGGGGGAGACCCAGTACTTC
clone_size: -; j_call: TRBJ2-1; v_call: TRBV12-5; d_call: TRBD2; cdr3_aa: CASGAAGGNEQFF; cdr3_nt: TGTGCTAGTGGCGCAGCGGGGGGCAATGAGCAGTTCTTC
clone_size: -; j_call: TRBJ1-5; v_call: TRBV4-1; d_call: -; cdr3_aa: CASSPSLGGFNQPQHF; cdr3_nt: TGCGCCAGCAGCCCCAGCCTCGGGGGGTTCAATCAGCCCCAGCATTTT
clone_size: -; j_call: TRBJ1-1; v_call: TRBV7-9; d_call: -; cdr3_aa: CSSSLRAFF; cdr3_nt: TGTTCCAGCAGCTTGAGAGCTTTCTTT
clone_size: -; j_call: TRBJ1-1; v_call: TRBV19; d_call: -; cdr3_aa: CASSIDGRNTEAFF; cdr3_nt: TGTGCCAGTAGTATAGATGGGAGGAACACTGAAGCTTTCTTT